The clone carrying this T cell receptor (beta chain) was counted only a few times. Antigen: not known. This sample is drawn from a study of cytomegalovirus exposure and HLA in healthy donors. Overall study findings and caveats: When analyzed later, a missense DCLRE1C variant was found to be linked to TCR beta V- and J-gene trimming. Among CMV-associated TCR beta chains, most appeared HLA-restricted in a later analysis.

It was with 60 Vbeta and 13 Jbeta primers that the PCR ran. The method was immunoSEQ multiplex PCR; TCRdb's version includes in-frame clones alone and lacks a portion of them. The sample contains more than 85,000 clones, around 79% of which appear only once. J lost 6 bases, V lost 3 bases, and 17 bases had no gene match. The CDR3 consists of 18 residues. The germline CDR1 and CDR2 sequences are MNHNS and SASEGT. This TCR derives from a male donor in good health and CMV-seropositive. Material for sequencing was PBMCs. The chain has TRBV6-1 and TRBJ1-1, with 9 bases aligning to TRBD1. The CDR3 DNA follows: TGTGCCAGCAGTGACTGGGGGGGGACAGGGAGAGTCGTCCCTGAAGCTTTCTTT. Its translation is CASSDWGGTGRVVPEAFF.